This T cell receptor beta chain was retrieved from a study of shared clonotypes between healthy human individuals. The study's findings and limits: There were few donors, and this limited the genetic and exposure-history diversity represented.

Concerning this clone itself: Its antigen is not known.

The donors were adults (healthy and HIV-negative) with no recent acute infections or vaccinations. This CDR3 has 17 residues. In germline, CDR1 is MDHEN, CDR2 SYDVKM. V was clipped by 2 bases and J by 4 bases, with 19 bases between them. Across several immunoSEQ plates, the genomic DNA of each subset was split evenly. Methods used by the authors: ImmunoSEQ output lacked quality scores and full-length reads, limiting matched filtering. Produced via immunoSEQ multiplex PCR; TCRdb's table is partial and in-frame only. That table gives V, J and clone size, and the DNA gave D and trimming. In the table there are about 480,000 clones, almost 80% of which are singletons.

The sample taken for sequencing was PBMCs. The V gene is TRBV28, the J gene TRBJ2-3, with D perhaps being TRBD1 or TRBD2 (6 bases each). The TCR was taken from a woman aged 35 to 49 in good health. Some clones in this sample may be carry-over from other donors' samples. For the CDR3, the DNA is TGTGCCAGCAGTTTAGGGGGCAGGCCGGGCGGGGCAGATACGCAGTATTTT. Translation: CASSLGGRPGGADTQYF.